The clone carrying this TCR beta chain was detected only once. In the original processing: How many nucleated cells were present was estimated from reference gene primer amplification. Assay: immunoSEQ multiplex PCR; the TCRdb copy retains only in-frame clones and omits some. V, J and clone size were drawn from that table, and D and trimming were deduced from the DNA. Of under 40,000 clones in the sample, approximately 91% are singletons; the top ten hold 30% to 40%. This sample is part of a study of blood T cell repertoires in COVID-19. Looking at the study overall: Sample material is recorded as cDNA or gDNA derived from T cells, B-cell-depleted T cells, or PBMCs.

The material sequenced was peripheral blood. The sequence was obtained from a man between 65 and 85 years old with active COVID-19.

The CDR3 is CASSPIIAAFQETQYF. DNA for the CDR3: TGTGCCAGCAGCCCAATCATAGCGGCCTTCCAAGAGACCCAGTACTTC. V and J are TRBV3-1 (or the pseudogene TRBV3-2) and TRBJ2-5, with D perhaps TRBD2 (6 bases). The CDR3 totals 16 residues. Per the germline V gene, CDR1 is LGHDT and CDR2 is YNNKEL (reference sequence). V lost 4 bases and J 1 base, leaving 16 bases between the germline ends.